This TCR beta chain stems from a study of blood T cell repertoires in COVID-19. Across the whole study: Samples representing acute and convalescent COVID-19 were sourced from the United States, Italy and Spain. In each case, the material was cDNA or gDNA derived from T cells, B-cell-depleted T cells, or PBMCs.

In the original workflow: For nucleated cells, counts were estimated from reference gene primer amplification. Only in-frame clones appear in the TCRdb table, and some are missing; sequencing was by immunoSEQ multiplex PCR. Clone size and the V and J calls come from that table; the DNA yielded D and trimming. The data contain about 200,000 clones, approximately 91% of them singletons. This CDR3 is 19 amino acids long. Per the germline V gene, CDR1 is LGHNA and CDR2 is YNFKEQ. Trimming removed 8 bases from V and 6 bases from J, with 33 bases in between. Material: peripheral blood. The TCR sequence derives from a middle-aged woman with acute or convalescent COVID-19. This rearrangement joins TRBV4-2 to TRBJ2-3, with D perhaps matching TRBD1 (6 bases). The CDR3 protein is CASELLRASGTINVDTQYF. The CDR3 nucleotides read TGTGCCAGCGAACTACTCCGCGCCTCCGGGACAATTAACGTCGATACGCAGTATTTT.